This T cell receptor (beta chain) is from a study of T cell responses to AZD1222 COVID-19 vaccine. Study as a whole: Combined were second doses at about 4 or about 12 weeks. The study, taken as a whole, reports: Most donors were white British, females outnumbered males, and clonal diversity was possibly underestimated. Only after the peak T cell response were repertoires sampled. At baseline, just a handful of AZD1222 recipients tested seropositive.

The CDR3 consists of 15 residues. CDR1 and CDR2 from the germline V gene are MDHEN and SYDVKM. Trimming took 8 bases from V and 1 from J; bases not matched to a gene: 5. This table comes from immunoSEQ multiplex PCR, and its TCRdb copy is limited to in-frame clones, with some not included. This sample has about 160,000 clones, with approximately 92% found just once. Comment on this clone: The antigen remains unidentified.

Sample: peripheral blood, taken on day 0 of AZD1222 vaccination. The V gene is TRBV28, the J gene TRBJ2-5; 12 positions match TRBD2. The TCR comes from an adult in good health. The CDR3 reads CASLTSGGPQETQYF. The CDR3 DNA reads TGTGCCAGCCTCACTAGCGGGGGGCCCCAAGAGACCCAGTACTTC. Full variable domain (rest looked up from reference TRBV28 and TRBJ2-5): DVKVTQSSRYLVKRTGEKVFLECVQDMDHENMFWYRQDPGLGLRLIYFSYDVKMKEKGDIPEGYSVSREKKERFSLILESASTNQTSMYLCASLTSGGPQETQYFGPGTRLLVL.